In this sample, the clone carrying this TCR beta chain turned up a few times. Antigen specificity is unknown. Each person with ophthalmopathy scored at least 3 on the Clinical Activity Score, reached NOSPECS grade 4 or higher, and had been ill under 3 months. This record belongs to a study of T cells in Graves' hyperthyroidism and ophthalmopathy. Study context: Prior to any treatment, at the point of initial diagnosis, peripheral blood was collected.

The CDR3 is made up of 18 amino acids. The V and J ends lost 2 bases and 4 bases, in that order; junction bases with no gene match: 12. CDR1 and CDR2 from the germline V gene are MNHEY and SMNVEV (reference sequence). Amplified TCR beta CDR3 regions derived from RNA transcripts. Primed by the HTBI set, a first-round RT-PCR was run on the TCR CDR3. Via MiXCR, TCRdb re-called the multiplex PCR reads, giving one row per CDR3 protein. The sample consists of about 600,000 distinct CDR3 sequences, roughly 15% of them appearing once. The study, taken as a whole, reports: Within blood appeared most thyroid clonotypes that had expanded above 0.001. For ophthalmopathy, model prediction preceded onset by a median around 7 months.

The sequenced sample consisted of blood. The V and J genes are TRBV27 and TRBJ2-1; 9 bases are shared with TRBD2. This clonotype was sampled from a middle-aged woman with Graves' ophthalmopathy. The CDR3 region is CASSLHPLAGIQYNEQFF. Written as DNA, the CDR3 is TGTGCCAGCAGTTTACACCCTCTAGCGGGGATCCAGTACAATGAGCAGTTCTTC.